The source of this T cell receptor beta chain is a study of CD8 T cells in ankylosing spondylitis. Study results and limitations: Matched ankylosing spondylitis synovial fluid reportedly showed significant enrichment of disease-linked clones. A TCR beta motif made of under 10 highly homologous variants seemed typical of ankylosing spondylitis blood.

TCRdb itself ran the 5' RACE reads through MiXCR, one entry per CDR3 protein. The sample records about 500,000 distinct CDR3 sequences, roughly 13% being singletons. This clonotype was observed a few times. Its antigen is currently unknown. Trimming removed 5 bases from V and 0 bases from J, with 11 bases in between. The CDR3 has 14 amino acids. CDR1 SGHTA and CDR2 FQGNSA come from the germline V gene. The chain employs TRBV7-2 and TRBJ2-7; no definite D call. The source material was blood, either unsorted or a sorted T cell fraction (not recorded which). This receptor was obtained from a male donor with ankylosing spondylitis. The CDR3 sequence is CASSPTPYSYEQYV. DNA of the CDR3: TGTGCCAGCAGCCCTACCCCATACTCCTACGAGCAGTACGTC.